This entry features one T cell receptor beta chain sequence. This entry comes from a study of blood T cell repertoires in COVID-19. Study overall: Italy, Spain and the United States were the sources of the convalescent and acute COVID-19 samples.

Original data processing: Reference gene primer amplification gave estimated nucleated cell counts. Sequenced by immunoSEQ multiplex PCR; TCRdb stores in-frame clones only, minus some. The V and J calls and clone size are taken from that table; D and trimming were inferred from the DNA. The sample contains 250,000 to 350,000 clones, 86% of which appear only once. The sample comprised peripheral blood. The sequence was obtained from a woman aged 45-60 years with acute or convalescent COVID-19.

The CDR3 sequence: CAWEGRGWRTEAFF. Here the CDR3 DNA reads TGTGCCTGGGAAGGACGGGGGTGGAGGACTGAAGCTTTCTTT. This chain joins TRBV30 and TRBJ1-1; weak D call: TRBD1 (5 bases). The germline CDR1 and CDR2 sequences are GTSNPN and SVGIG (reference sequence). The CDR3 has 14 residues. The V gene lost 5 bases and the J gene lost 5 bases, with 18 bases spanning the gap.